The clone carrying this TCR beta chain was recorded many times. Its antigen is not identified. Those donors who had ophthalmopathy presented with moderate-to-severe activity, a CAS of ≥3, a NOSPECS of ≥4 and a duration under 3 months. The record originates from a study of Graves' ophthalmopathy and Graves' hyperthyroidism. TCR beta CDR3 regions were amplified from RNA transcripts. The authors performed first-round RT-PCR with HTBI primers and then a second-round multiplex PCR. TCRdb itself ran the multiplex PCR reads through MiXCR, one entry per CDR3 protein. Seen here are hundreds of thousands of distinct CDR3 sequences, just over 40% observed once, and the top ten hold 2.5% to 3.5%. The study, taken as a whole, reports: Ophthalmopathy was separated from stable hyperthyroidism by a 13-signature model with 85% to 90% sensitivity and 81.08% specificity.

Looked up from germline, CDR1 is MNHEY and CDR2 is SVGAGI. Losses at the gene ends were 0 bases for V and 1 base for J; bases not matched to a gene: 2. The CDR3 sequence is 15 residues long. The sequence derives from an adult man with Graves' ophthalmopathy. The specimen sequenced was peripheral blood. This chain joins TRBV6-5 and TRBJ1-1; 7 positions agree with TRBD1. CDR3 loop: CASSYSGQPNTEAFF. The CDR3 DNA is TGTGCCAGCAGTTACTCGGGACAGCCGAACACTGAAGCTTTCTTT.